The clone carrying this T cell receptor beta chain was detected many times. This specimen comes from a study of blood T cells in healthy people across ages. V lost 0 bases and J lost 7; bases outside the gene matches: 5. The CDR3 is 15 residues long. CDR1 and CDR2 (germline): SGHTS, YDEGEE. Using a J-beta primer mix together with a sample-barcoded 5' primer, a second PCR was run for about 6 to 12 cycles. From the 5' RACE reads, TCRdb called clonotypes with MiXCR, one entry per CDR3 protein. The sample consists of 600,000 or so distinct CDR3 sequences, roughly 30% of them appearing once. Donor samples were obtained from healthy Caucasian individuals from Russia, aged about 6 to 100. Each sample provided at least 5.5 micrograms of extracted total RNA.

J is TRBJ2-1 and V is TRBV5-8, with TRBD1 identical over 9 bases. This TCR was sampled from a woman aged 80 or over in good health. Sequencing was carried out using blood. Written as DNA, the CDR3 is TGTGCCAGCAGCTTGGTCGGGACAGGGCGAAATGAGCAGTTCTTC. Amino acids: CASSLVGTGRNEQFF.